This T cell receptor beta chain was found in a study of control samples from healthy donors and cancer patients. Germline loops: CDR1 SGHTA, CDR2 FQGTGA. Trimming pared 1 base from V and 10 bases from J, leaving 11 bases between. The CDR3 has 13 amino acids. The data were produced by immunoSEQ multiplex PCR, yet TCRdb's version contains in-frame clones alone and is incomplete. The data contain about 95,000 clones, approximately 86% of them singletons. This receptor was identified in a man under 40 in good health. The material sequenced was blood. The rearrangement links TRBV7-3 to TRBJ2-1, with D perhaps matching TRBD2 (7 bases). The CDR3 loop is CASSLITGGEQFF. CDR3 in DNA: TGTGCCAGCAGCTTAATTACGGGGGGCGAGCAGTTCTTC.